The 13 T cell receptor beta chains below come from one sample, sequenced in a study of blood T cell repertoires in COVID-19. The protocol was immunoSEQ multiplex PCR, while the TCRdb copy is restricted to in-frame clones and leaves out a portion. The sample lists 250,000 to 300,000 clones; 85% to 90% were seen once. Sequencing used peripheral blood. All receptors derive from a man aged 40-50 years with acute or convalescent COVID-19.

This clone came up a few times. This chain links TRBV18 with TRBJ1-1; D not certain. Germline CDR1 and CDR2: KGHSH and LQKENI. The CDR3 spans 13 residues. Trimming took off 5 bases at V and 7 bases at J, with 14 bases between the two ends. As DNA, the CDR3 is TGTGCCAGCTCAGCAAACCGGGAGCTTGAAGCTTTCTTT. The encoded protein is CASSANRELEAFF.

The rearrangement links TRBV5-1 to TRBJ2-2, with TRBD1 identical over 11 bases. The CDR3 extends over 17 amino acids. Trimming at V came to 6 bases and at J to 6 bases, leaving 13 bases not matched to a gene. The germline gives CDR1 SGHRS, CDR2 YFSETQ. CDR3 region: CASTGQGAWFEAGELFF. The DNA of the CDR3 is TGCGCCAGCACCGGACAGGGGGCCTGGTTTGAGGCCGGGGAGCTGTTTTTT.

This chain uses TRBV21-1 with TRBJ1-2. TRBV21-1 is a documented pseudogene. The CDR3 has 16 amino acids. CDR3 sequence reads: CASSKERGGLLYGYTF. In DNA, the CDR3 is TGTGCCAGCAGCAAAGAGAGGGGGGGGCTCCTCTATGGCTACACCTTC.

This sequence joins TRBV5-1 and TRBJ2-7; the match to TRBD1 covers 9 bases. This CDR3 has 16 amino acids. The germline gives CDR1 SGHRS, CDR2 YFSETQ. J was trimmed by 6 bases and V by 0 bases; bases with no gene match: 10. CDR3 nucleotide sequence: TGCGCCAGCAGCTTGGCCGAAGGACAGGGGAAAAGCGAGCAGTACTTC. Translating it yields CASSLAEGQGKSEQYF.

The chain carries TRBV7-3 and TRBJ2-1; 8 bases are a match to TRBD2. This CDR3 is 13 amino acids long. Germline V gives CDR1 SGHTA, CDR2 FQGTGA. The trim removed 5 bases at V and 7 bases at J, leaving 4 bases unmatched. The CDR3 sequence is CASSPQRGNEQFF. In DNA form, the CDR3 reads TGTGCCAGCAGCCCTCAGCGGGGGAATGAGCAGTTCTTC. Together with reference TRBV7-3 and TRBJ2-1, the CDR3 gives the full variable domain: GAGVSQTPSNKVTEKGKYVELRCDPISGHTALYWYRQSLGQGPEFLIYFQGTGAADDSGLPNDRFFAVRPEGSVSTLKIQRTERGDSAVYLCASSPQRGNEQFFGPGTRLTVL.

This clone has a handful of counts. CDR3 in amino acids: CASSYSTSRGEKLFF. CDR3 in DNA: TGTGCCAGCAGTTACTCGACGAGCAGAGGAGAAAAACTGTTTTTT. The chain is built from TRBV6-6 and TRBJ1-4; the D is unclear. V dropped 0 bases and J dropped 8 bases, with 13 bases sitting between them. The CDR3 totals 15 residues. Germline assignment: CDR1 MNHNY and CDR2 SVGAGI (reference sequence).

The rearrangement links TRBV6-1 to TRBJ2-1; 12 bases are shared with TRBD2. V lost 3 bases, J lost 0 bases, and 6 bases stayed unmatched. CDR3 length: 18 residues. Per the germline V gene, CDR1 is MNHNS and CDR2 is SASEGT. CDR3 sequence: CASSETSGGPSSYNEQFF. The CDR3 DNA follows: TGTGCCAGCAGTGAGACTAGCGGGGGACCGAGCTCCTACAATGAGCAGTTCTTC.

The chain links TRBV4-1 to TRBJ2-3; D possibly corresponds to TRBD1 (6 bases). Germline CDR1 and CDR2: MGHRA and YSYEKL. CDR3 length equals 16 residues. V was pared by 0 bases and J by 2 bases, with 12 bases between. For the CDR3, the DNA is TGCGCCAGCAGCCAAGACCGGGACACCAACACAGATACGCAGTATTTT. It translates to CASSQDRDTNTDTQYF.

The rearrangement links TRBV5-1 to TRBJ2-3, with D unresolved. The CDR3 has 14 residues. CDR1 is SGHRS, CDR2 YFSETQ, per germline. V lost 0 bases and J 4 bases, leaving 9 bases between the germline ends. The CDR3 nucleotides read TGCGCCAGCAGCTTGGCCGCCGAGGCAGATACGCAGTATTTT. This translates into CASSLAAEADTQYF.

The chain combines TRBV6-2 or TRBV6-3 with TRBJ2-1; D remains unclear. Germline V gene data show CDR1 as MNHEY and CDR2 as SVGEGT. V was clipped by 1 base and J by 6 bases, with 10 bases between them. This CDR3 region has 14 residues. In DNA, the CDR3 is TGTGCCAGCAGTTACTGGCGCGGTCGCAATGAGCAGTTCTTC. Its translation is CASSYWRGRNEQFF.

Here the CDR3 reads CASSPRGITNEKLFF. The DNA for the CDR3 is TGTGCCAGCAGCCCCAGGGGGATAACTAATGAAAAACTGTTTTTT. The V call is TRBV3-1 (or the pseudogene TRBV3-2), the J call TRBJ1-4; TRBD1 agrees at 7 bases. J gave up 1 base and V 4 bases, and 3 bases lay outside the gene matches. CDR3 length: 15 residues. Germline-derived CDR1 and CDR2 are LGHDT and YNNKEL (reference sequence).

The chain uses TRBV2 and TRBJ1-6, with 9 bases lining up with TRBD1. J was trimmed by 9 bases and V by 4 bases; bases with no gene match: 10. CDR1 and CDR2 from the germline V gene are SNHLY and FYNNEI. There are 16 residues in the CDR3. CDR3 coding DNA: TGTGCCAGCAGTGCTACACTGGACAGGGGTTCTTCACCCCTCCACTTT. Its translation: CASSATLDRGSSPLHF.

This chain connects TRBV7-2 to TRBJ1-5; TRBD1 matches at 7 bases. From germline, CDR1 is SGHTA and CDR2 FQGNSA. The J segment lost 6 bases and the V segment lost 5 bases, leaving 13 bases of the junction unmatched. The CDR3 loop spans 16 amino acids. CDR3 sequence reads: CASSPLLTGKGQPQHF. DNA of the CDR3: TGTGCCAGCAGCCCCCTTTTGACAGGGAAGGGTCAGCCCCAGCATTTT.